One T cell receptor (beta chain) is described in this entry. This record comes from a study of blood T cells in healthy people across ages. For the study at large: In model experiments, template switching was able to capture about one barcoded beta molecule for every two T cells that were present.

Primers used in a second PCR of about 7 to 12 cycles were a sample-barcoded 5' primer and a J-beta primer mix. TCRdb re-derived calls from the 5' RACE reads in MiXCR, one entry per CDR3 protein. The sample records around 1,600,000 distinct CDR3 sequences, roughly 43% being singletons. RNA extraction gave at least 5.5 micrograms of total RNA per sample. This CDR3 is built from 11 residues. Germline V CDR1 and CDR2: MNHNS, SASEGT. V gave up 6 bases and J gave up 10 bases, with 10 bases separating them. This chain links TRBV6-1 with TRBJ2-1; D unclear. The sequence derives from a woman under 30 in good health. Sequenced input: blood. The CDR3 nucleotides read TGTGCCAGCAGAGCTAGGTGGGAGCAGTTCTTC. This translates into CASRARWEQFF.